Included here is one TCR beta chain sequence, with context. This entry belongs to a study of blood T cell repertoires in COVID-19. The wider study: Both acute and convalescent COVID-19 samples were obtained from the United States, Italy and Spain.

Germline CDR1 is SNHLY and CDR2 is FYNNEI. The junction had 9 bases not matched to a gene; V was cut back by 4 bases and J by 5 bases. CDR3 length: 16 amino acids. Methods used by the authors: From reference gene primer amplification, estimates of nucleated cell counts were derived. Libraries were prepared by immunoSEQ multiplex PCR; TCRdb keeps only in-frame clonotypes and omits some of them. Clonal size and the V and J genes are those of that table, whereas D and trimming came from the DNA. The table shows 110,000 or so clones, with 80% occurring only once. V is TRBV2 and J is TRBJ2-5, with 11 nucleotides matching TRBD2. Sequenced input: peripheral blood. The receptor's source is a human donor in a cohort sampled during active or convalescent COVID-19. The CDR3 DNA is TGTGCCAGCAGTGTCGGACTAGCGGGTTGGGGGGAGACCCAGTACTTC. The encoded protein is CASSVGLAGWGETQYF.